These T cell receptor beta chains were read from a single sample in a study of blood T cells in healthy people across ages. Each CDR3 protein gets one entry after TCRdb re-called the 5' RACE reads with MiXCR. The data show 450,000 to 700,000 distinct CDR3 sequences, roughly a quarter seen once. The sample taken for sequencing was blood. The receptors were sampled from a woman between 70 and 85 years old in good health. Both conserved end residues are part of each CDR3.

j_call,cdr3_length,v_call,cdr3_aa
NA,14,TRBV20-1,CSAVVGGRSYEQYF
TRBJ1-1,14,TRBV13,CASSLIRSGTEAFF
TRBJ2-1,14,TRBV19,CASTGAPSYNEQFF
TRBJ2-5,15,TRBV6-2/TRBV6-3,CASQTILEHQETQYF
TRBJ1-2,13,TRBV24-1,CATRSTGDDGYTF
TRBJ2-7,14,TRBV6-1,CASILSQGSYEQYF
TRBJ1-2,15,TRBV4-2,CASSQEGRGGDGYTF
TRBJ1-6,13,TRBV27,CASREGPNSPLHF
TRBJ2-5,16,TRBV2,CASSEERGGGGETQYF
TRBJ2-5,16,TRBV5-1,CASSLSSGAGVETQYF
TRBJ2-3,15,TRBV9,CASSPRSSGTDTQYF
TRBJ2-1,11,TRBV6-5,CASYGVGEQFF
TRBJ2-5,15,TRBV18,CASSPRAGAMETQYF
TRBJ2-5,12,TRBV7-6,CASSLGGQEQYF
TRBJ2-3,14,TRBV9,CASSVAGSTDTQYF
TRBJ1-5,17,TRBV5-1,CASSFIRGPASNQPQHF
TRBJ2-3,16,TRBV20-1,CSARRPSGGRTDTQYF
TRBJ2-7,16,TRBV2,CASKPTSGGRIYEQYF
TRBJ2-5,14,TRBV5-1,CASSLGSKQETQYF
TRBJ2-1,13,TRBV10-3,CATYSGGFDEQFF
TRBJ1-6,17,TRBV5-6,CASSLLGRTGGFSPLHF
TRBJ1-1,13,TRBV20-1,CSARVGDNTEAFF
TRBJ1-2,13,TRBV5-1,CASSLETNYGYTF
TRBJ2-2,15,TRBV12-3/TRBV12-4,CASSSSYRVTGELFF
TRBJ2-7,11,TRBV12-3/TRBV12-4,CASSTGTTKYF
NA,15,TRBV21-1,CASSKRRGPIHEQYF
TRBJ2-5,15,TRBV9,CASSVGDGFSYEQCF
TRBJ2-1,12,TRBV5-1,CASSLQGGEQFF
TRBJ2-5,20,TRBV4-1,CASSQVFGLAGGRTEETQYF
TRBJ2-3,15,TRBV5-6,CASSGLAGAAGTQYF
TRBJ2-4,16,TRBV5-1,CASSLDRDIAKNIQYF